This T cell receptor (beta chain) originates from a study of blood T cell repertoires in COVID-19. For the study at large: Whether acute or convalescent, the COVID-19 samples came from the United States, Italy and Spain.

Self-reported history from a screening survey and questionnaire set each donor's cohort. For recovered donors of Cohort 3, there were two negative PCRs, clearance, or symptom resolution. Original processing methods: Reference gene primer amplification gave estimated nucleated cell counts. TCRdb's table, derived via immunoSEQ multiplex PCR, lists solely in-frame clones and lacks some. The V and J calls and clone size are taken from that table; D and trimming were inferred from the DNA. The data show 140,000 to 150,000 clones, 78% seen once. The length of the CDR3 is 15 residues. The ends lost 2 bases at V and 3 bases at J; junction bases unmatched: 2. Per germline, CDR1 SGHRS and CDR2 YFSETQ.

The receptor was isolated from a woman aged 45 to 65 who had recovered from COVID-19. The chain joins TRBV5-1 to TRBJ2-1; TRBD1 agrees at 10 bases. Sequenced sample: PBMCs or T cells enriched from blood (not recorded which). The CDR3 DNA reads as TGCGCCAGCAGCTTCGGGACAGGGGACTACAATGAGCAGTTCTTC. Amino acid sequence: CASSFGTGDYNEQFF.